This T cell receptor beta chain comes out of a study of OX40 agonist ivuxolimab in advanced cancers. Trimming took off 0 bases at V and 4 bases at J, with 9 bases between the two ends. The CDR3 runs 14 residues. Germline V gene lookup returns CDR1 SNHLY and CDR2 FYNNEI. Concerning this clone itself: This same CDR3 is encoded by further DNA sequences in the sample.

Some clones are missing from TCRdb's copy, which holds only in-frame ones; the method was immunoSEQ multiplex PCR. The table has some 86,000 clones, around 82% seen once. This specimen consisted of CD4+ or CD8+ T cells sorted from blood, obtained in a trial of the OX40 agonist ivuxolimab. This clonotype was sampled from an adult with an advanced solid tumor such as melanoma, head and neck, liver or kidney cancer. V and J are TRBV2 and TRBJ1-2, with D tentatively TRBD1 (5 bases). CDR3 loop: CASSEASGPYGYTF. As DNA, the CDR3 is TGTGCCAGCAGTGAAGCCTCAGGGCCCTATGGCTACACCTTC.